This T cell receptor (beta chain) was retrieved from a study of CD8 T cells in ankylosing spondylitis. Broader study findings: Made up of about eight highly homologous variants, a TCR beta motif appeared characteristic of ankylosing spondylitis blood.

Germline V lookup: CDR1 KGHDR, CDR2 SFDVKD. The CDR3 extends over 13 amino acids. V was clipped by 3 bases and J by 8 bases, with 10 bases between them. This clonotype was observed at least ten times. As yet, its antigen is unknown. Making the TCR beta libraries involved quantitative 5'-RACE with molecular barcodes. In TCRdb, the 5' RACE reads were re-called with MiXCR into one record per CDR3 protein. The data hold about 210,000 distinct CDR3 sequences, with roughly 8% observed a single time. The chain links TRBV24-1 to TRBJ2-1; no firm D call. The clonotype comes from a female donor with ankylosing spondylitis or in good health (not recorded which). The specimen sequenced was blood, either unsorted or a sorted T cell fraction (not recorded which). The CDR3 sequence: CATSDRTLDEQFF. The CDR3 nucleotides are TGTGCCACCAGTGATAGGACGTTGGATGAGCAGTTCTTC.